The text below deals with one T cell receptor (beta chain). Germline assignment: CDR1 MDHEN and CDR2 SYDVKM. Trimming removed 6 bases at V and 2 bases at J, with 11 bases between. The CDR3 contains 14 residues. Produced via immunoSEQ multiplex PCR; TCRdb's table is partial and in-frame only. This table holds some 87,000 clones, 85% to 95% found once. The source of the sample is a study of OX40 agonist ivuxolimab in advanced cancers. The chain joins TRBV28 to TRBJ1-3; possibly TRBD1 for D (5 bases). The source of this sequence is an adult with an advanced solid tumor such as melanoma, head and neck, liver or kidney cancer. Sequencing used CD4+ or CD8+ T cells sorted from blood, obtained in a trial of the OX40 agonist ivuxolimab. DNA of the CDR3: TGTGCCAGCAGCCCGAGGGGTGCTGGAAACACCATATATTTT. Protein product: CASSPRGAGNTIYF.